This is a list of T cell receptor beta chains from one sample in a study of T-cell reconstitution after alpha-beta-depleted transplantation in children. TCRdb itself ran the PCR reads through MiXCR, one entry per CDR3 protein. The data show about 400,000 distinct CDR3 sequences, around 21% seen once. Material: PBMCs from the stem cell graft donor, obtained from the stem cell graft. The source of these receptors is a human donor who donated a stem cell graft to a child with acute myeloid leukemia. Both conserved end residues are part of each CDR3. Each record gives: J gene, D gene, V gene, clone size, CDR3 protein, CDR3 DNA. The D gene is left open where the match is weak. Clone size appears in some rows only: once, few, many, or a class for an expanded clone.

>TRBJ2-4|TRBD1|TRBV7-8|few
CASSPPGTGKNIQYF
TGTGCCAGCAGCCCTCCCGGGACAGGAAAAAACATTCAGTACTTC
>TRBJ1-1|NA|TRBV20-1|few
CSARVPGTAFF
TGCAGTGCTAGAGTTCCGGGGACAGCTTTCTTT
>TRBJ2-3|TRBD1|TRBV24-1|NA
CATSDSNPLKTGNGDTQYF
TGTGCCACCAGTGATTCGAACCCCCTGAAGACAGGGAACGGAGATACGCAGTATTTT
>TRBJ1-1|NA|TRBV20-1|many
CSAGDPTNTEAFF
TGCAGTGCTGGCGACCCCACGAACACTGAAGCTTTCTTT
>TRBJ2-1|TRBD1|TRBV11-2|NA
CASKKGQGAWNEQFF
TGTGCCAGCAAAAAGGGCCAGGGGGCCTGGAATGAGCAGTTCTTC
>TRBJ2-3|NA|TRBV28|few
CAGRAGPTTDTQYF
TGTGCCGGCCGGGCGGGACCAACTACAGATACGCAGTATTTT
>TRBJ2-1|TRBD2|TRBV7-9|many
CASSSTSGMDNEQFF
TGTGCCAGCAGCTCAACTAGCGGGATGGATAATGAGCAGTTCTTC
>TRBJ1-1|TRBD1|TRBV6-6|NA
CASRTDRGQYTEAFF
TGTGCCAGCCGTACCGACAGGGGGCAGTACACTGAAGCTTTCTTT
>TRBJ2-7|TRBD2|TRBV11-2|few
CATNSGTREQYF
TGTGCCACTAACAGCGGGACGAGGGAGCAGTACTTC
>TRBJ2-1|TRBD2|TRBV12-3/TRBV12-4|many
CASSPGTRGNEQFF
TGTGCCAGCAGTCCCGGGACTAGGGGTAATGAGCAGTTCTTC
>TRBJ2-5|TRBD2|TRBV12-3/TRBV12-4|many
CASSLREWETQYF
TGTGCCAGCAGTTTGCGGGAGTGGGAGACCCAGTACTTC
>TRBJ2-7|NA|TRBV2|few
CASSADLAYEQYF
TGTGCCAGCAGTGCCGACTTAGCCTACGAGCAGTACTTC
>TRBJ1-1|NA|TRBV12-3/TRBV12-4|many
CASSLGGDHTEAFF
TGTGCCAGCAGTTTAGGGGGGGATCACACTGAAGCTTTCTTT
>TRBJ2-5|NA|TRBV4-1|few
CASSQGGSQETQYF
TGCGCCAGCAGCCAAGGGGGGAGTCAAGAGACCCAGTACTTC
>TRBJ2-1|TRBD2|TRBV25-1|NA
CASSGRAGGSYNEQFF
TGTGCCAGCAGTGGCCGGGCGGGAGGTTCCTACAATGAGCAGTTCTTC
>TRBJ2-1|NA|TRBV5-1|few
CASTQEARFSYNEQFF
TGCGCCAGCACCCAAGAGGCCCGCTTCTCCTACAATGAGCAGTTCTTC
>TRBJ2-3|NA|TRBV7-2|many
CASSFGINTDTQYF
TGTGCCAGCAGCTTTGGCATTAACACAGATACGCAGTATTTT
>TRBJ2-2|NA|TRBV4-3|few
CASSQDLGAATGELFF
TGCGCCAGCAGCCAAGATCTGGGGGCGGCCACCGGGGAGCTGTTTTTT
>TRBJ1-1|TRBD1|TRBV7-2|many
CASSLRGPTGFEAFF
TGTGCCAGCAGCTTAAGGGGGCCGACAGGATTTGAAGCTTTCTTT
>TRBJ2-1|TRBD2|TRBV28|few
CASSSGGGTYNEQFF
TGTGCCAGCAGTTCCGGGGGGGGGACCTACAATGAGCAGTTCTTC
>TRBJ2-7|TRBD2|TRBV5-1|NA
CASSTTGTSGSSYEQYF
TGCGCCAGCAGCACGACCGGGACTAGCGGAAGCTCCTACGAGCAGTACTTC
>TRBJ2-1|TRBD2|TRBV5-1|once
CASSSGLAERDEQFF
TGCGCCAGCAGCTCGGGACTAGCCGAGCGCGATGAGCAGTTCTTC
>TRBJ2-2|TRBD1|TRBV20-1|once
CSAQTGFDLLGTGELFF
TGCAGTGCTCAGACAGGGTTTGATCTTTTGGGCACCGGGGAGCTGTTTTTT
>TRBJ1-5|NA|TRBV29-1|many
CSVEGEGFNQPQHF
TGCAGCGTTGAAGGTGAGGGATTCAATCAGCCCCAGCATTTT
>TRBJ2-7|NA|TRBV2|NA
CASSERGTFGEQYF
TGTGCCAGCAGTGAAAGGGGGACCTTCGGCGAGCAGTACTTC
>TRBJ1-2|NA|TRBV7-9|few
CASSLGRGYTF
TGTGCCAGCAGCTTAGGCCGTGGCTACACCTTC
>TRBJ2-7|NA|TRBV5-1|NA
CASSLERVSAHEQYF
TGCGCCAGCAGCTTGGAGAGGGTCTCGGCTCACGAGCAGTACTTC
>TRBJ1-1|NA|TRBV12-3/TRBV12-4|many
CASSPDMNTEAFF
TGTGCCAGCAGCCCCGACATGAACACTGAAGCTTTCTTT
>TRBJ1-1|NA|TRBV29-1|many
CSVYRMNTEAFF
TGCAGCGTGTACAGGATGAACACTGAAGCTTTCTTT
>TRBJ2-3|TRBD2|TRBV29-1|few
CSAQVGGISTDTQYF
TGCAGCGCTCAAGTGGGAGGGATTAGCACAGATACGCAGTATTTT
>TRBJ2-1|NA|TRBV5-1|NA
CASSYRVNEQFF
TGCGCCAGCAGCTACAGGGTAAATGAGCAGTTCTTC
>TRBJ2-1|TRBD2|TRBV25-1|NA
CASSPLRLAGGSSSYNEQFF
TGTGCCAGCAGTCCCCTGAGACTAGCGGGAGGATCCAGCTCCTACAATGAGCAGTTCTTC
>TRBJ2-3|NA|TRBV7-3|NA
CASTFGISTDTQYF
TGTGCCAGCACTTTCGGGATTTCCACAGATACGCAGTATTTT
>TRBJ2-2|NA|TRBV7-3|few
CASSLLGGTGELFF
TGTGCCAGCAGCTTACTCGGGGGAACCGGGGAGCTGTTTTTT
>TRBJ2-1|NA|TRBV6-6|many
CASRYGTLNEQFF
TGTGCCAGCAGATACGGGACTCTCAATGAGCAGTTCTTC
>TRBJ2-6|NA|TRBV11-3|NA
CASSLVRGVNVLTF
TGTGCCAGCAGCTTAGTCAGGGGAGTCAACGTCCTGACTTTC